This paragraph covers one TCR beta chain sequence. Its antigen specificity is not known. Base qualities are not recorded, but no much larger clone differs from it by a single base. The source of the sample is a study of T cell responses to AZD1222 COVID-19 vaccine (dated by TCRdb to the early 2020s). Describing the broader study: AZD1222 recipients whose second dose came at about 4 weeks and those whose second dose came at about 12 weeks were combined into one group, since spike-specific TCR depth and breadth did not differ between the two schedules. TCR sequencing was performed for about 250 trial participants, of whom around 210 were given two doses of AZD1222 and 26 were given two doses of MenACWY control vaccine. Enrollment into the trials was organized by age into subgroups of 18-55, 56-69 and 70-plus years, and those subgroups contained roughly 140, 27 and 60 TCR-sequenced participants, respectively.

The CDR3 regions of human TCRbeta chains were subjected to immunosequencing. For the original study's pipeline: Repertoire TCRs were matched against a reference library of SARS-CoV-2-specific TCRs generated with the MIRA antigen-specificity platform. Breadth was defined as the fraction of unique TCRs that were SARS-CoV-2-associated, and depth was defined as the fraction of total T cells that were SARS-CoV-2-associated. Using the MIRA data, each spike-specific TCR was assigned both to the spike region to which the TCR was reactive and to a CD4 or CD8 class. Log10-transformed breadth and depth values were compared by one-way ANOVA with Sidak's multiple comparisons tests. TCRdb retrieved this table from immuneACCESS and kept in-frame rearrangements only. Not all clones are present; in checked studies, unresolved V genes account for under half, and no reason is known for the remainder. D and trimming come from the DNA, and the V and J calls and clone size come from that table. Across this sample there are over 150,000 clones, with just under 90% seen only once. The top ten clonotypes cover roughly 6.5% of the sample.

What the research found in general, with its limitations: After two AZD1222 doses, spike-specific TCR breadth and depth were significantly higher than at day 0 and than in MenACWY recipients. CD4 TCRs associated with the vaccine covered the entire spike protein, and the dominant responses were in regions 160-218 and 743-854. The 56-69-year group was small, and its depth increase did not reach significance, likely because of low power. Because no samples from the day 14 peak response were available, repertoires could be characterized only after the peak T cell response. Conclusions about previously exposed vaccinees are limited, since just six AZD1222 recipients were seropositive for SARS-CoV-2 at baseline. Reportedly, close to half of the unique spike-specific TCRs recognized epitopes lying outside the regions that are mutated in the B.1.351 and B.1.1.7 variants. Participants were mostly white British and included more females than males, and it was suggested by the authors that clonal diversity may have been underestimated.

This specimen's time point label, interpreted: baseline before first vaccination. Vaccinee samples were obtained from the UK trials COV001 and COV002, which included a single-blind randomized controlled phase 2/3 trial of AZD1222 (ChAdOx1 nCoV-19) in healthy adults. For TCRbeta chain sequencing, PBMC samples were collected from trial participants at day 0 and at day 28 after the second dose. CDR1 and CDR2 were assigned from the germline V gene as SGHDT and YYEEEE. The CDR3 covers 15 residues, taking in both the cysteine and the phenylalanine. Only CDR3 DNA is held: 45 bases, read in frame from base 1. V was cut back by 1 base and J by 1 base, leaving a gap of 11 bases between them.

Here the chain combines TRBV5-6 and TRBJ1-1; no D gene call is confident. Sequences were derived from peripheral blood, sampled on day 0 of AZD1222 vaccination. This sequence originates from an adult in good health. The DNA sequence reads TGTGCCAGCAGCTTGATCGGGCGGGGGAACACTGAAGCTTTCTTT. Translated, it reads CASSLIGRGNTEAFF.